A single sample gave rise to the 27 T cell receptor beta chains below, sequenced in a study of cytomegalovirus exposure and HLA in healthy donors. This PCR relied on a set of 60 Vbeta primers and 13 Jbeta primers. The repertoire was sequenced with immunoSEQ multiplex PCR; TCRdb's copy has only in-frame clones and lacks some. The data contain some 41,000 clones, 60% to 70% of them singletons. Source material: PBMCs. All receptors derive from a man aged 35-49 years in good health and CMV-seronegative.

This clone was seen a handful of times. This chain uses TRBV19 with TRBJ1-1; 7 nucleotides match TRBD1. V was pared by 6 bases and J by 4 bases, with 5 bases of the junction left unmatched. The CDR3 spans 13 residues. Germline CDR1 reads LNHDA; CDR2 reads SQIVND (reference sequence). CDR3 residues: CASSGQVGTEAFF. For the CDR3, the DNA is TGTGCCAGTAGCGGACAGGTAGGCACTGAAGCTTTCTTT.

This clone was found once. The chain is built from TRBV7-6 and TRBJ2-5; D is undetermined. CDR3 length equals 13 residues. CDR1 and CDR2 (germline): SGHVS, FNYEAQ. Trimming pared 4 bases from V and 3 bases from J, leaving 9 bases between. CDR3: CASSSRLEETQYF. CDR3 sequence (DNA): TGTGCCAGCAGCTCCCGACTGGAAGAGACCCAGTACTTC.

This clone was seen just once. The chain links TRBV5-1 to TRBJ1-3; tentative D call: TRBD1 (6 bases). The CDR3 sequence is 17 residues long. Trimming left V 0 bases short and J 0 bases short, with 13 bases between. In germline, CDR1 is SGHRS, CDR2 YFSETQ. The CDR3: CASSLGNRDSSGNTIYF. Written as DNA, the CDR3 is TGCGCCAGCAGCTTGGGGAACAGGGATAGCTCTGGAAACACCATATATTTT. Together with reference TRBV5-1 and TRBJ1-3, the CDR3 gives the full variable domain: KAGVTQTPRYLIKTRGQQVTLSCSPISGHRSVSWYQQTPGQGLQFLFEYFSETQRNKGNFPGRFSGRQFSNSRSEMNVSTLELGDSALYLCASSLGNRDSSGNTIYFGEGSWLTVV.

The rearrangement joins TRBV6-1 to TRBJ2-1; D gene ambiguous. The V end lost 2 bases, the J end lost 8 bases, and 4 bases lay between the germline ends. This CDR3 is built from 11 residues. CDR1 MNHNS and CDR2 SASEGT come from the germline V gene. The CDR3 nucleotides are TGTGCCAGCAGTGAAAACTATGAGCAGTTCTTC. Protein: CASSENYEQFF.

This chain joins TRBV30 and TRBJ2-4; tentative D call: TRBD2 (6 bases). CDR3 length equals 13 residues. With 1 base removed from V and 13 bases from J, the gap between germline ends came to 17 bases. Looked up from germline, CDR1 is GTSNPN and CDR2 is SVGIG (reference sequence). The CDR3, as DNA: TGTGCCTGGAGTGAGGGACTTATCGGAACCCAGTACTTC. It codes for CAWSEGLIGTQYF. Drawing the rest from reference TRBV30 and TRBJ2-4, the complete variable domain is SQTIHQWPATLVQPVGSPLSLECTVEGTSNPNLYWYRQAAGRGLQLLFYSVGIGQISSEVPQNLSASRPQDRQFILSSKKLLLSDSGFYLCAWSEGLIGTQYFGAGTRLSVL.

The chain has TRBV2 and TRBJ1-1, with D unclear. There are 16 residues in the CDR3. V lost 0 bases and J lost 1, with 12 bases in between. CDR1 is SNHLY, CDR2 FYNNEI, per germline. CDR3 coding DNA: TGTGCCAGCAGTGAAGCCGTGGTAACAGCGAACACTGAAGCTTTCTTT. This translates into CASSEAVVTANTEAFF.

With regard to this clone: The sample carries other DNA sequences with the same CDR3. The V and J genes are TRBV2 and TRBJ1-2; no definite D call. V was shortened by 1 base and J by 4 bases, with 10 bases between the two germline ends. Germline loops: CDR1 SNHLY, CDR2 FYNNEI. The length of the CDR3 is 14 residues. In DNA, the CDR3 is TGTGCCAGCAGTGAAGGGTCGCCGGGCTATGGCTACACCTTC. Protein: CASSEGSPGYGYTF.

This clone was counted once. In DNA, the CDR3 is TGTGCCAGCAGCCTCTACTATAAAGTCCAAGAGACCCAGTACTTC. Translating gives CASSLYYKVQETQYF. The V and J genes are TRBV11-3 and TRBJ2-5; D gene unclear. CDR1 and CDR2 from the germline V gene are SGHNT and YENEEA. With 5 bases removed from V and 1 base from J, the gap between germline ends came to 14 bases. This CDR3 is 15 amino acids long.

The table lists this clone with a count of one. The chain combines TRBV30 with TRBJ1-4, with a possible D match to TRBD1 (5 bases). The V and J ends lost 3 bases and 8 bases respectively, with 13 bases between them. The CDR3 extends over 13 amino acids. The germline V gene encodes CDR1 GTSNPN and CDR2 SVGIG (reference sequence). CDR3 loop: CAWRGGVREKLFF. CDR3 coding DNA: TGTGCCTGGAGGGGGGGGGTTAGGGAAAAACTGTTTTTT. The full variable domain, rest sourced from reference TRBV30 and TRBJ1-4, is SQTIHQWPATLVQPVGSPLSLECTVEGTSNPNLYWYRQAAGRGLQLLFYSVGIGQISSEVPQNLSASRPQDRQFILSSKKLLLSDSGFYLCAWRGGVREKLFFGSGTQLSVL.

This chain links TRBV5-8 with TRBJ1-1; maybe TRBD1 (5 bases). The ends were cut back, 4 bases at V and 4 bases at J, with 17 bases in the middle. CDR1 SGHTS and CDR2 YDEGEE come from the germline V gene. This CDR3 is built from 15 residues. CDR3 sequence: CASSQPQVWATEAFF. In DNA form, the CDR3 reads TGTGCCAGCAGCCAACCACAGGTATGGGCCACTGAAGCTTTCTTT.

V is TRBV2 and J is TRBJ1-3, with 10 bases fitting TRBD1. This CDR3 comprises 18 residues. Looked up from germline, CDR1 is SNHLY and CDR2 is FYNNEI. V gave up 6 bases and J gave up 2 bases; unmatched junction bases: 13. In nucleotides, the CDR3 is TGTGCCAGCAGCCCGCACAGGACAGGGGGTCAAGCTGGAAACACCATATATTTT. It yields the protein CASSPHRTGGQAGNTIYF.

Concerning this clone itself: Relative to the germline gene, one junction end is altered; a read error may explain this. The V call is TRBV7-7, the J call TRBJ2-2; D not certain. Germline CDR1 SSHAT, CDR2 FNYEAQ (reference sequence). The CDR3 has 14 residues. CDR3 in amino acids: CASSLAQDIGELFF. CDR3 nucleotide sequence: TGTGCTAGCAGCTTAGCTCAGGATATCGGGGAGCTGTTTTTT.

The chain joins TRBV27 to TRBJ2-5; 10 bases line up with TRBD1. The CDR3 runs to 14 residues. The junction had 3 bases not matched to a gene; V was cut back by 5 bases and J by 3 bases. Germline loops: CDR1 MNHEY, CDR2 SMNVEV (reference sequence). CDR3 protein: CASSPGTGEETQYF. DNA of the CDR3: TGTGCCAGCAGTCCCGGGACAGGGGAAGAGACCCAGTACTTC.

The V call is TRBV11-2, the J call TRBJ1-3, with D perhaps TRBD1 (5 bases). Trimming pared 2 bases from V and 6 bases from J, leaving 17 bases between. CDR1 is SGHAT and CDR2 is FQNNGV in the germline V gene. CDR3 length: 16 amino acids. CDR3 residues: CASSLPSGGGTNTIYF. Here the CDR3 DNA reads TGTGCCAGCAGCTTACCCTCCGGAGGAGGGACAAACACCATATATTTT.

Concerning this clone: One end of the junction fails to match germline, which may point to a read error. CDR3 residues: CSARAAGELFF. The CDR3 nucleotides read TGCAGTGCAAGAGCCGCCGGGGAGCTGTTTTTT. This chain links TRBV20-1 with TRBJ2-2, with D uncertain. In germline, CDR1 is DFQATT, CDR2 SNEGSKA (reference sequence). This CDR3 comprises 11 residues.

This clone was counted only a few times. This chain connects TRBV5-3 to TRBJ2-7; 11 nucleotides match TRBD2. TRBV5-3 is an open reading frame, and its role is uncertain. V lost 5 bases to trimming and J lost 0 bases; unmatched junction nucleotides: 7. This CDR3 is 16 amino acids long. CDR3 DNA: TGTGCCAGAAGACCGACTAGCGGGGTGAGCTCCTACGAGCAGTACTTC. Encoded protein: CARRPTSGVSSYEQYF.

This sequence joins TRBV18 and TRBJ1-1, with D possibly being TRBD1 (6 bases). Trimming removed 6 bases from V and 3 bases from J, with 14 bases in between. Germline V lookup: CDR1 KGHSH, CDR2 LQKENI. CDR3 size: 14 residues. This CDR3 is CASSDPGDHTEAFF. The CDR3 DNA reads as TGTGCCAGCTCCGATCCAGGGGATCACACTGAAGCTTTCTTT.

The chain couples TRBV28 to TRBJ2-5; weak D call: TRBD2 (7 bases). V dropped 5 bases and J dropped 5 bases, with 18 bases sitting between them. The V gene's germline CDR1 is MDHEN and CDR2 SYDVKM. CDR3 length: 15 amino acids. The CDR3 coding sequence is TGTGCCAGCAGTACTGCGGGGGCCGGTGGGGAGACCCAGTACTTC. Encoded protein: CASSTAGAGGETQYF.

The V call is TRBV7-2, the J call TRBJ2-7; D unclear. V was cut by 5 bases and J by 5 bases, with 19 bases left in between. Germline V CDR1 and CDR2: SGHTA, FQGNSA. This CDR3 is built from 15 residues. As DNA, the CDR3 is TGTGCCAGCAGCCAGACATTACAGAAGTACCACGAGCAGTACTTC. Its translation: CASSQTLQKYHEQYF. Looking up the rest from reference TRBV7-2 and TRBJ2-7 gives the full variable domain: GAGVSQSPSNKVTEKGKDVELRCDPISGHTALYWYRQSLGQGLEFLIYFQGNSAPDKSGLPSDRFSAERTGGSVSTLTIQRTQQEDSAVYLCASSQTLQKYHEQYFGPGTRLTVT.

The sample holds one count of this clone. This rearrangement joins TRBV5-4 to TRBJ1-4, with 12 bases fitting TRBD1. Germline trimming cut 4 bases from V and 8 bases from J; bases unmatched to any gene: 6. CDR3 length equals 15 residues. The germline gives CDR1 SGHNT, CDR2 YYREEE (reference sequence). The CDR3 loop reads CASSRDRGRGEKLFF. In DNA form, the CDR3 reads TGTGCCAGCAGCCGGGACAGGGGGCGCGGGGAAAAACTGTTTTTT. Supplemented by reference TRBV5-4 and TRBJ1-4, the full variable domain reads ETGVTQSPTHLIKTRGQQVTLRCSSQSGHNTVSWYQQALGQGPQFIFQYYREEENGRGNFPPRFSGLQFPNYSSELNVNALELDDSALYLCASSRDRGRGEKLFFGSGTQLSVL.

This chain links TRBV7-2 with TRBJ2-3; 10 nucleotides agree with TRBD2. With V trimmed by 7 bases and J by 4 bases, 8 bases remained unmatched. The CDR3 is 15 residues long. In germline, CDR1 is SGHTA, CDR2 FQGNSA. Here the CDR3 DNA reads TGTGCCAGCAAAGCCCTAGCGGGGGTCCCAGATACGCAGTATTTT. It translates to CASKALAGVPDTQYF.

CDR3 sequence: CASSLLMQGPNYGYTF. As DNA, the CDR3 is TGTGCCAGCAGCTTGTTAATGCAGGGGCCCAACTATGGCTACACCTTC. The V call is TRBV5-8, the J call TRBJ1-2, with D possibly TRBD1 on 6 matching bases. V lost 1 base and J 2 bases, leaving 15 bases between the germline ends. This CDR3 has 16 residues. In germline, CDR1 is SGHTS, CDR2 YDEGEE.

V is TRBV7-9 and J is TRBJ2-7; 9 nucleotides align to TRBD1. V shed 2 bases, J shed 2 bases, and the junction held 4 bases outside the gene matches. The CDR3 sequence is 15 residues long. Germline V gene sequence: CDR1 SEHNR, CDR2 FQNEAQ (reference sequence). The CDR3 loop is CASSLPGTGPYEQYF. In nucleotides, the CDR3 is TGTGCCAGCAGCTTACCCGGGACAGGGCCCTACGAGCAGTACTTC.

This clone was detected once. This chain joins TRBV7-2 and TRBJ2-2; perhaps TRBD1 as D (6 bases). Germline assignment: CDR1 SGHTA and CDR2 FQGNSA. The CDR3 runs 16 residues. The V end was cut by 5 bases, the J end by 4 bases, with 17 bases between. Here the CDR3 reads CASSPHTGLVTGELFF. CDR3 in DNA: TGTGCCAGCAGCCCCCATACAGGGCTGGTCACCGGGGAGCTGTTTTTT.

This chain links TRBV28 with TRBJ1-6; the D gene is possibly TRBD1 (6 bases). Per germline, CDR1 MDHEN and CDR2 SYDVKM. The V end was cut by 4 bases, the J end by 5 bases, with 12 bases between. This CDR3 is 15 amino acids long. The chain's CDR3 is CASSSSDRNNSPLHF. The CDR3 DNA reads as TGTGCCAGCAGTTCCAGTGACAGGAATAATTCACCCCTCCACTTT.

This clone was counted a single time. The V call is TRBV29-1, the J call TRBJ2-2; D might be TRBD1 (6 bases). Trimming shortened V by 2 bases and J by 1 base, and 11 bases separated the two germline ends. Germline-derived CDR1 and CDR2 are SQVTM and ANQGSEA. This CDR3 region has 15 residues. The CDR3 region has the DNA TGCAGCGTTGAAAGGTACAGGGAGAACACCGGGGAGCTGTTTTTT. Translated, it gives CSVERYRENTGELFF.

This clone has just a few counts. The V gene is TRBV30, the J gene TRBJ1-3, with 10 bases that match TRBD1. The germline V gene encodes CDR1 GTSNPN and CDR2 SVGIG (reference sequence). J lost 3 bases, V lost 5 bases, and 7 bases had no gene match. The CDR3 totals 15 residues. CDR3 amino acids: CAWRRQGAVGNTIYF. As DNA, the CDR3 is TGTGCCTGGCGACGACAGGGGGCGGTTGGAAACACCATATATTTT.